This entry lists 2 T cell receptor beta chains sequenced from one sample in a study of T cell responses to AZD1222 COVID-19 vaccine. TCRdb's copy holds only in-frame clones and misses some; the assay was immunoSEQ multiplex PCR. The table records approximately 150,000 clones, roughly 92% of them present only once. The sample here was peripheral blood, taken on day 0 of AZD1222 vaccination. The receptors were sampled from an adult in good health.

The chain employs TRBV9 and TRBJ1-1; no reliable D call. CDR1 is SGDLS and CDR2 is YYNGEE in the germline V gene. V lost 3 bases and J lost 4, with 13 bases in between. The CDR3 contains 14 residues. The CDR3 DNA follows: TGTGCCAGCAGCGAGAGTGCAGGCCTCACTGAAGCTTTCTTT. It yields the protein CASSESAGLTEAFF.

The chain joins TRBV30 to TRBJ1-6; D may be TRBD1 (5 bases). Per the germline V gene, CDR1 is GTSNPN and CDR2 is SVGIG (reference sequence). The CDR3 extends over 13 amino acids. V lost 2 bases to trimming and J lost 8 bases, with 10 bases between them. In DNA form, the CDR3 reads TGTGCCTGGAGTCAGGGTGGGTATTCACCCCTCCACTTT. This translates into CAWSQGGYSPLHF.